This T cell receptor beta chain appears in the sequencing data of a study of T cells after yellow fever vaccination. Study overall: Those fractions that held only low numbers of cells were prepared using the SMART-Seq v4 Ultra Low Input RNA kit.

This clonotype came up many times. TCRdb reprocessed the 5' RACE reads via MiXCR and lists one record per CDR3 protein. The sample has about 320,000 distinct CDR3 sequences; around 4.3% are singletons. Germline V CDR1 and CDR2: KGHDR, SFDVKD. This CDR3 is built from 16 residues. V shed 4 bases and J 4 bases; nucleotides not matched to a gene: 11. V is TRBV24-1 and J is TRBJ2-5, with TRBD1 identical over 7 bases. This TCR was recovered from a man younger than 35 who received the YFV17D yellow fever vaccine. Sequencing used PBMCs, obtained 15 days after the yellow fever booster vaccination. The CDR3 DNA follows: TGTGCCACCAGTGACACCAAGACAGGGATCGGAGAGACCCAGTACTTC. It is translated as CATSDTKTGIGETQYF.